The clone carrying this T cell receptor (beta chain) occurred a few times. Its cognate antigen is unknown. Repertoires were generated with immunoSEQ multiplex PCR, while TCRdb's copy carries only in-frame clones and drops some. This sample has 440,000 or so clones, with roughly 87% found just once. The data were taken from a study of Ad26.COV2.S vaccination and SARS-CoV-2 variants. Background on the study: The authors gave Ad26.COV2.S intramuscularly, either once or twice 56 days apart. Whole-study results and caveats: The breadth of spike-specific CD8+ and CD4+ T cell responses after vaccination was reportedly substantial. Non-spike TCR breadth did not differ much between vaccine and placebo recipients. Vaccine recipients posted higher spike-specific TCR breadth than their placebo counterparts.

Germline CDR1 and CDR2: LNHDA and SQIVND (reference sequence). Unmatched junction bases numbered 8, after V lost 5 bases and J lost 1 base. This CDR3 is built from 16 residues. Indicated treatment: roughly 20 received Ad26.COV2.S at low or high dose, single or two shots; roughly 5 received placebo; per-sample allocation not given. Following the first vaccine or placebo injection, samples were taken on day 63. Sample: peripheral blood, taken in a trial of Ad26.COV2.S vaccine versus placebo. The chain joins TRBV19 to TRBJ2-1, with TRBD2 matching over 7 bases. The origin of this receptor is a person aged 18-60 years who received the Ad26.COV2.S COVID-19 vaccine or a placebo. The CDR3 region has the DNA TGTGCCAGTAGTCTGAATCCGGGAGGTTCCTACAATGAGCAGTTCTTC. Its translation is CASSLNPGGSYNEQFF. Supplemented by reference TRBV19 and TRBJ2-1, the full variable domain reads DGGITQSPKYLFRKEGQNVTLSCEQNLNHDAMYWYRQDPGQGLRLIYYSQIVNDFQKGDIAEGYSVSREKKESFPLTVTSAQKNPTAFYLCASSLNPGGSYNEQFFGPGTRLTVL.